This passage covers 23 T cell receptor beta chains from one sample sequenced in a study of PD-L1 blockade in urothelial cancer. Time point specified: peripheral blood 6 weeks after treatment start. Profiling relied on immunoSEQ multiplex PCR, and the TCRdb table lists in-frame clones only, not all of them. Of 35,000 to 45,000 clones listed, less than 95% are singletons. Sequencing was performed on PBMCs, taken around atezolizumab (anti-PD-L1) treatment. The receptors were gathered from a man in his 70s with urothelial cancer.

The V gene is TRBV30, the J gene TRBJ2-7, with 9 nucleotides matching TRBD1. The CDR3 is 15 residues long. From germline, CDR1 is GTSNPN and CDR2 SVGIG (reference sequence). J was trimmed by 1 base and V by 2 bases; bases with no gene match: 6. The CDR3 DNA reads TGTGCCTGGAGTCCCCGACAGGGGGATTCCTACGAGCAGTACTTC. Translation gives CAWSPRQGDSYEQYF.

The genes are TRBV6-6 and TRBJ2-7, with 8 positions matching TRBD2. The J segment lost 6 bases and the V segment lost 7 bases, leaving 8 bases of the junction unmatched. This CDR3 has 13 residues. The germline gives CDR1 MNHNY, CDR2 SVGAGI (reference sequence). The CDR3 region has the DNA TGTGCCAGCAAGGGGGGAGCGGGAGTCGAGCAGTACTTC. Amino acid sequence: CASKGGAGVEQYF.

The chain combines TRBV6-1 with TRBJ1-5; TRBD1 aligns across 8 bases. This CDR3 has 17 amino acids. Germline CDR1 reads MNHNS; CDR2 reads SASEGT. Germline trimming cut 0 bases from V and 4 bases from J; bases unmatched to any gene: 8. In DNA form, the CDR3 reads TGTGCCAGCAGTGAAGCCCCCGGGACAGGTATTAATCAGCCCCAGCATTTT. It is translated as CASSEAPGTGINQPQHF.

The rearrangement joins TRBV28 to TRBJ2-7, with 11 bases lining up with TRBD2. After removal of 5 bases from V and 2 bases from J, the junction contained 5 bases not matched to a gene. Germline V gene lookup returns CDR1 MDHEN and CDR2 SYDVKM. The CDR3 has 15 residues. The CDR3 DNA sequence: TGTGCCAGCAGTGGGGCGGGACTAGCGGCCTACGAGCAGTACTTC. Translated, it gives CASSGAGLAAYEQYF. Complete variable domain (other parts from reference TRBV28 and TRBJ2-7): DVKVTQSSRYLVKRTGEKVFLECVQDMDHENMFWYRQDPGLGLRLIYFSYDVKMKEKGDIPEGYSVSREKKERFSLILESASTNQTSMYLCASSGAGLAAYEQYFGPGTRLTVT.

The J gene is TRBJ2-1, the V gene TRBV18; 7 bases fit TRBD1. The CDR3 length is 15 residues. CDR1 and CDR2 (germline): KGHSH, LQKENI. J gave up 12 bases and V 5 bases, and 16 bases lay outside the gene matches. CDR3 nucleotide sequence: TGTGCCAGCTCAGTCGGGATCTCCGGTCGGGACAGGCAGTTCTTC. Its translation: CASSVGISGRDRQFF.

CDR3 residues: CSVEERATGYNSPLHF. As DNA, the CDR3 is TGCAGCGTTGAAGAGCGGGCAACTGGCTATAATTCACCCCTCCACTTT. This chain connects TRBV29-1 to TRBJ1-6; D ambiguous. The germline V gene has CDR1 SQVTM and CDR2 ANQGSEA. The CDR3 runs 16 residues. Deletions cut 0 bases from V and 3 bases from J, with 12 bases between.

The V gene is TRBV28, the J gene TRBJ2-7; TRBD2 matches 9 bases. Losses at the gene ends were 6 bases for V and 5 bases for J; bases not matched to a gene: 5. CDR1 and CDR2 (germline): MDHEN, SYDVKM. The CDR3 runs 13 residues. CDR3 region: CASSEAGGNEQYF. The CDR3 bases are TGTGCCAGCAGCGAAGCGGGAGGTAACGAGCAGTACTTC.

The CDR3 sequence: CASSLTLGGRQNNEQFF. The DNA of the CDR3 is TGTGCCAGCAGCTTAACACTCGGCGGGAGGCAAAACAATGAGCAGTTCTTC. V gene TRBV7-3 combines with J gene TRBJ2-1; TRBD2 matches 8 bases. The J segment lost 5 bases and the V segment lost 0 bases, leaving 9 bases of the junction unmatched. The germline V gene encodes CDR1 SGHTA and CDR2 FQGTGA. This CDR3 comprises 17 residues.

The J gene is TRBJ1-4, the V gene TRBV30; perhaps TRBD1 as D (6 bases). The CDR3 is 15 amino acids. V was cut by 3 bases and J by 3 bases, with 14 bases left in between. CDR1 is GTSNPN and CDR2 is SVGIG in the germline V gene (reference sequence). Here the CDR3 reads CAWSPNRAPNEKLFF. CDR3 coding DNA: TGTGCCTGGAGCCCTAACAGGGCCCCTAATGAAAAACTGTTTTTT.

The genes are TRBV11-2 and TRBJ2-7; a possible D gene is TRBD2 (7 bases). Germline-derived CDR1 and CDR2 are SGHAT and FQNNGV. Trimming stripped 5 bases from V and 5 bases from J, with 16 bases between. This CDR3 comprises 14 residues. In nucleotides, the CDR3 is TGTGCCAGCAGCCCAAGGGGGGGCCGGGACGAGCAGTACTTC. The encoded protein is CASSPRGGRDEQYF. Full variable domain (remainder filled in from reference TRBV11-2 and TRBJ2-7): EAGVAQSPRYKIIEKRQSVAFWCNPISGHATLYWYQQILGQGPKLLIQFQNNGVVDDSQLPKDRFSAERLKGVDSTLKIQPAKLEDSAVYLCASSPRGGRDEQYFGPGTRLTVT.

The rearrangement uses TRBV27 and TRBJ2-7, with a weak D call TRBD2 (5 bases). Germline V gene lookup returns CDR1 MNHEY and CDR2 SMNVEV (reference sequence). The length of the CDR3 is 14 residues. V dropped 6 bases and J dropped 2 bases, with 14 bases sitting between them. The CDR3 reads CASSPLRAAYEQYF. DNA for the CDR3: TGTGCCAGCAGCCCGTTGCGGGCCGCCTACGAGCAGTACTTC.

The V gene is TRBV11-2, the J gene TRBJ2-3; D remains unclear. This CDR3 spans 16 amino acids. Between the trimmed V and J ends, which lost 1 base and 6 bases, there was a span of 17 bases. CDR1 is SGHAT, CDR2 FQNNGV, per germline. The CDR3 sequence is CASSLGLGRPPDTQYF. Written as DNA, the CDR3 is TGTGCCAGCAGCTTAGGGTTGGGCAGACCCCCTGATACGCAGTATTTT.

The chain recombines TRBV10-2 with TRBJ1-1; 7 nucleotides agree with TRBD1. This CDR3 contains 13 residues. CDR1 and CDR2 (germline): WSHSY, SAAADI. V was clipped by 8 bases and J by 5 bases; unmatched bases: 8. This CDR3 reads CASLRDSGTEAFF. As DNA, the CDR3 is TGCGCCAGCTTACGGGACAGTGGGACTGAAGCTTTCTTT.

The chain employs TRBV2 and TRBJ2-1, with 7 bases fitting TRBD1. Per germline, CDR1 SNHLY and CDR2 FYNNEI. The CDR3 spans 14 residues. J lost 5 bases, V lost 7 bases, and 8 bases had no gene match. The CDR3, as DNA: TGTGCCAGCACTATGGGACAGCGTAACAATGAGCAGTTCTTC. This gives the protein CASTMGQRNNEQFF. Complete variable domain (other parts from reference TRBV2 and TRBJ2-1): EPEVTQTPSHQVTQMGQEVILRCVPISNHLYFYWYRQILGQKVEFLVSFYNNEISEKSEIFDDQFSVERPDGSNFTLKIRSTKLEDSAMYFCASTMGQRNNEQFFGPGTRLTVL.

The chain joins TRBV30 to TRBJ2-5; D gene ambiguous. With 0 bases removed from V and 5 bases from J, the gap between germline ends came to 7 bases. The germline gives CDR1 GTSNPN, CDR2 SVGIG (reference sequence). The CDR3 length is 12 residues. CDR3 in DNA: TGTGCCTGGAGTGTTCGGCGGGAGACCCAGTACTTC. Translation: CAWSVRRETQYF.

This rearrangement joins TRBV30 to TRBJ2-7; 9 positions match TRBD2. CDR3 length: 13 amino acids. Germline CDR1 is GTSNPN and CDR2 is SVGIG (reference sequence). After removal of 1 base from V and 4 bases from J, the junction contained 2 bases not matched to a gene. The CDR3 region has the DNA TGTGCCTGGAGTGGGCTAGCGGGATACGAGCAGTACTTC. As protein: CAWSGLAGYEQYF. Looking up the rest from reference TRBV30 and TRBJ2-7 gives the full variable domain: SQTIHQWPATLVQPVGSPLSLECTVEGTSNPNLYWYRQAAGRGLQLLFYSVGIGQISSEVPQNLSASRPQDRQFILSSKKLLLSDSGFYLCAWSGLAGYEQYFGPGTRLTVT.

J is TRBJ1-1 and V is TRBV5-1, with 8 bases matching TRBD1. V lost 4 bases and J lost 8; bases outside the gene matches: 1. Germline lookup yields CDR1 SGHRS and CDR2 YFSETQ. This CDR3 is built from 11 residues. The CDR3 DNA reads TGCGCCAGCAGCCGACAGGGGGAAGCTTTCTTT. Protein sequence: CASSRQGEAFF.

The chain links TRBV29-1 to TRBJ2-7; D is perhaps TRBD2 (5 bases). With 1 base removed from V and 7 bases from J, the gap between germline ends came to 17 bases. There are 14 residues in the CDR3. From germline, CDR1 is SQVTM and CDR2 ANQGSEA. The CDR3 is CSVEGLGITGEQYF. DNA for the CDR3: TGCAGCGTTGAAGGTTTAGGCATAACGGGGGAGCAGTACTTC.

This chain's CDR3 is CASTLGAGEETQYF. The CDR3 region has the DNA TGTGCCAGCACCCTCGGGGCGGGAGAAGAGACCCAGTACTTC. The chain links TRBV2 to TRBJ2-5, with TRBD2 matching 7 bases. J was trimmed by 3 bases and V by 7 bases; bases with no gene match: 8. This CDR3 contains 14 residues. Germline V gene lookup returns CDR1 SNHLY and CDR2 FYNNEI.

The chain carries TRBV6-1 and TRBJ2-1; 7 nucleotides align to TRBD1. The CDR3 loop spans 14 amino acids. The V and J ends lost 7 bases and 2 bases, in that order; junction bases with no gene match: 5. Germline V gene lookup returns CDR1 MNHNS and CDR2 SASEGT. Written as DNA, the CDR3 is TGTGCCAGCACTACGACAGGGCCCTACAATGAGCAGTTCTTC. Amino acids: CASTTTGPYNEQFF.

This clone has only one observation. This chain uses TRBV10-3 with TRBJ1-2; perhaps TRBD1 as D (6 bases). The CDR3 has 14 amino acids. Germline V gene sequence: CDR1 ENHRY, CDR2 SYGVKD. V gave up 2 bases and J gave up 8 bases, with 15 bases separating them. Written as DNA, the CDR3 is TGTGCCATCAGTGAGCTGACAGGAGGCAACGGCTACACCTTC. Protein product: CAISELTGGNGYTF.

A remark on this clone: Other DNA sequences in this sample translate to the same CDR3. The chain links TRBV6-1 to TRBJ2-3; TRBD2 agrees at 8 bases. The J segment lost 4 bases and the V segment lost 0 bases, leaving 6 bases of the junction unmatched. The CDR3 has 16 residues. Germline loops: CDR1 MNHNS, CDR2 SASEGT. The CDR3 loop is CASSEASGGPSDTQYF. The CDR3 DNA sequence: TGTGCCAGCAGTGAAGCATCGGGAGGGCCTTCAGATACGCAGTATTTT.

The V and J genes are TRBV29-1 and TRBJ1-2; the match to TRBD1 covers 7 bases. CDR1 and CDR2 from the germline V gene are SQVTM and ANQGSEA. V shed 0 bases, J shed 4 bases, and the junction held 2 bases outside the gene matches. The CDR3 covers 13 residues. The CDR3 sequence is CSVEEGTAYGYTF. In DNA form, the CDR3 reads TGCAGCGTTGAAGAAGGGACAGCCTATGGCTACACCTTC.